The 22 T cell receptor beta chains reported below all come from one sample, sequenced in a study of shared clonotypes between healthy human individuals. Repertoires were generated with immunoSEQ multiplex PCR, while TCRdb's copy carries only in-frame clones and drops some. The sample has about half a million clones; 77% are singletons. The sequenced sample was PBMCs. These receptors originate from a woman aged 40 to 49 in good health. Some clones in this sample may be carry-over from other donors' samples.

In the case of this clone: Only one base separates this from a far larger clonotype, so it likely reflects a read error. The chain combines TRBV30 with TRBJ2-7; 10 bases fit TRBD2. The CDR3 loop spans 16 amino acids. The V gene end was trimmed by 2 bases and the J gene end by 1 base; junction bases not matched to a gene: 8. The germline V gene encodes CDR1 GTSNPN and CDR2 SVGIG (reference sequence). The CDR3 sequence is CAWSRLSGRLSYEQYF. DNA for the CDR3: TGTGCCTGGAGTCGACTTAGCGGGAGGTTATCCTACGAGCAGTACTTC.

The V and J genes are TRBV6-1 and TRBJ2-2; 9 nucleotides align to TRBD1. The V gene's germline CDR1 is MNHNS and CDR2 SASEGT. V trimming: 7 bases; J trimming: 5 bases; junction bases outside the gene matches: 8. The CDR3 extends over 15 amino acids. CDR3 in DNA: TGTGCCAGCACCCCACAGGGGGCAGGGACCGGGGAGCTGTTTTTT. It encodes CASTPQGAGTGELFF.

J is TRBJ1-6 and V is TRBV15; D gene uncertain. Germline CDR1 and CDR2: LNHNV and YYDKDF (reference sequence). The CDR3 runs 15 residues. V was clipped by 5 bases and J by 5 bases, with 13 bases between them. CDR3 residues: CATSSRRGHNSPLHF. For the CDR3, the DNA is TGTGCCACCAGCTCCCGTCGGGGTCATAATTCACCCCTCCACTTT.

The chain has TRBV5-6 and TRBJ2-7, with TRBD1 matching 7 bases. The junction had 18 bases not matched to a gene; V was cut back by 3 bases and J by 3 bases. The CDR3 extends over 18 amino acids. From germline, CDR1 is SGHDT and CDR2 YYEEEE. The CDR3, as DNA: TGTGCCAGCAGCTCTCGCTGGACAGGCAACCTCCCAAACTACGAGCAGTACTTC. The encoded protein is CASSSRWTGNLPNYEQYF.

V gene TRBV9 combines with J gene TRBJ2-5; TRBD2 matches 7 bases. From germline, CDR1 is SGDLS and CDR2 YYNGEE. The trim removed 0 bases at V and 4 bases at J, leaving 9 bases unmatched. This CDR3 spans 16 amino acids. CDR3 coding DNA: TGTGCCAGCAGCGTAGCTGCGGGAGTAGGAGGAGAGACCCAGTACTTC. Amino acids: CASSVAAGVGGETQYF.

The chain combines TRBV19 with TRBJ2-1, with a possible D match to TRBD1 (6 bases). Germline CDR1 and CDR2: LNHDA and SQIVND (reference sequence). The CDR3 extends over 14 amino acids. V dropped 7 bases and J dropped 2 bases, with 12 bases sitting between them. As DNA, the CDR3 is TGTGCCAGTAATAAGGGGGATACCTACAATGAGCAGTTCTTC. It is translated as CASNKGDTYNEQFF.

This chain connects TRBV28 to TRBJ2-7, with TRBD2 matching over 7 bases. This CDR3 is built from 15 residues. From germline, CDR1 is MDHEN and CDR2 SYDVKM. V gave up 3 bases and J gave up 2 bases; unmatched junction bases: 7. In DNA form, the CDR3 reads TGTGCCAGCAGTTTTTTCTTGGGGGGGGCCTACGAGCAGTACTTC. Its translation: CASSFFLGGAYEQYF.

The rearrangement joins TRBV11-2 to TRBJ2-7; TRBD1 matches 8 bases. The V and J ends lost 1 base and 6 bases, in that order; junction bases with no gene match: 5. Germline CDR1 and CDR2: SGHAT and FQNNGV. This CDR3 region has 14 residues. The CDR3 coding sequence is TGTGCCAGCAGCTTAGGGACAGGGTACAGCGAGCAGTACTTC. Its translation: CASSLGTGYSEQYF.

The V call is TRBV9, the J call TRBJ2-7, with TRBD1 as a possible D gene (6 bases). Per germline, CDR1 SGDLS and CDR2 YYNGEE. The CDR3 consists of 15 residues. Trimming took 0 bases from V and 3 from J, leaving 13 bases between them. The CDR3, as DNA: TGTGCCAGCAGCGTAGATCCGCAGGGGCTCTACGAGCAGTACTTC. This codes for CASSVDPQGLYEQYF.

Only a few counts were recorded for this clone. V usage is TRBV18 and J usage is TRBJ1-6; TRBD1 aligns across 9 bases. Germline V lookup: CDR1 KGHSH, CDR2 LQKENI. This CDR3 contains 17 residues. Trimming took 5 bases from V and 0 from J; bases not matched to a gene: 5. CDR3 loop: CASSRDRGISYNSPLHF. The DNA of the CDR3 is TGTGCCAGCTCAAGAGACAGGGGGATCTCCTATAATTCACCCCTCCACTTT.

This clone was counted ten times or more. Distinct nucleotide sequences in the sample also encode this CDR3. The V call is TRBV30, the J call TRBJ2-3; TRBD2 matches at 7 bases. Germline V CDR1 and CDR2: GTSNPN, SVGIG (reference sequence). The CDR3 extends over 13 amino acids. V lost 7 bases and J lost 2; bases outside the gene matches: 6. The CDR3 is CAFRGLDTDTQYF. Written as DNA, the CDR3 is TGTGCCTTTCGAGGACTAGACACAGATACGCAGTATTTT.

This chain joins TRBV20-1 and TRBJ2-1, with 8 bases aligning to TRBD1. After removal of 6 bases from V and 8 bases from J, the junction contained 3 bases not matched to a gene. The CDR3 loop spans 11 amino acids. Germline V lookup: CDR1 DFQATT, CDR2 SNEGSKA (reference sequence). This chain's CDR3 is CSAPTGDEQFF. The CDR3 nucleotides are TGCAGTGCCCCGACAGGGGATGAGCAGTTCTTC.

This sequence joins TRBV23-1 and TRBJ1-2; D is undetermined. TRBV23-1 is recorded as an ORF, its role being uncertain. This CDR3 is 15 amino acids long. With 3 bases removed from V and 2 bases from J, the gap between germline ends came to 13 bases. This chain's CDR3 is CASSHAAVPNYGYTF. In DNA form, the CDR3 reads TGCGCCAGCAGTCACGCAGCCGTGCCCAACTATGGCTACACCTTC.

V gene TRBV5-4 combines with J gene TRBJ1-2, with D tentatively TRBD1 (5 bases). The CDR3 consists of 14 residues. Trimming pared 0 bases from V and 5 bases from J, leaving 11 bases between. The germline CDR1 and CDR2 sequences are SGHNT and YYREEE (reference sequence). CDR3 sequence (DNA): TGTGCCAGCAGCTTGGCGGCAGGGAGTTATGGCTACACCTTC. As protein: CASSLAAGSYGYTF. Variable domain in full (rest from reference TRBV5-4 and TRBJ1-2): ETGVTQSPTHLIKTRGQQVTLRCSSQSGHNTVSWYQQALGQGPQFIFQYYREEENGRGNFPPRFSGLQFPNYSSELNVNALELDDSALYLCASSLAAGSYGYTFGSGTRLTVV.

The J gene is TRBJ2-6, the V gene TRBV5-1, with 9 positions matching TRBD1. This CDR3 contains 21 residues. V lost 2 bases to trimming and J lost 0 bases; unmatched junction nucleotides: 15. Germline CDR1 reads SGHRS; CDR2 reads YFSETQ. CDR3 sequence reads: CASSFYPGQGGKGSGANVLTF. Here the CDR3 DNA reads TGCGCCAGCAGCTTTTACCCGGGACAGGGTGGTAAAGGCTCTGGGGCCAACGTCCTGACTTTC.

Regarding this clone: A far larger clone differs by one base, so this is likely a read error. The chain recombines TRBV20-1 with TRBJ2-5; unclear D gene. Germline CDR1 reads DFQATT; CDR2 reads SNEGSKA (reference sequence). The CDR3 loop spans 10 amino acids. The V gene lost 6 bases and the J gene lost 2 bases, with 4 bases spanning the gap. The CDR3 protein is CSAVQETQYF. The CDR3 DNA is TGCAGTGCCGTACAAGAGACCCAGTACTTC.

The chain employs TRBV9 and TRBJ2-4, with a weak D call TRBD2 (5 bases). Trimming removed 0 bases at V and 8 bases at J, with 9 bases between. This CDR3 is 13 amino acids long. Germline V gives CDR1 SGDLS, CDR2 YYNGEE. The CDR3 DNA is TGTGCCAGCAGCGTAGACGAGGGATACATTCAGTACTTC. This translates into CASSVDEGYIQYF. Using reference TRBV9 and TRBJ2-4 for the parts outside the CDR3, the full variable domain is DSGVTQTPKHLITATGQRVTLRCSPRSGDLSVYWYQQSLDQGLQFLIQYYNGEERAKGNILERFSAQQFPDLHSELNLSSLELGDSALYFCASSVDEGYIQYFGAGTRLSVL.

V and J are TRBV2 and TRBJ2-1; TRBD1 matches 10 bases. Germline CDR1 and CDR2: SNHLY and FYNNEI. There are 14 residues in the CDR3. V lost 8 bases, J lost 4 bases, and 5 bases stayed unmatched. The CDR3 DNA reads as TGTGCCAGCGTCCGGGACAGGGGTTACAATGAGCAGTTCTTC. Translation: CASVRDRGYNEQFF.

This rearrangement joins TRBV10-3 to TRBJ2-7; 8 bases match TRBD2. The CDR3 sequence is 16 residues long. CDR1 is ENHRY, CDR2 SYGVKD, per germline. The ends lost 6 bases at V and 0 bases at J; junction bases unmatched: 10. The CDR3 DNA reads as TGTGCCATCAGCGGAAGGGGCGGGGGGATCTCCTACGAGCAGTACTTC. Protein sequence: CAISGRGGGISYEQYF.

This clone was detected once. A far larger clone differs by one base, so this is likely a read error. The genes are TRBV19 and TRBJ1-1; TRBD1 aligns across 7 bases. The CDR3 totals 13 residues. Germline V gene sequence: CDR1 LNHDA, CDR2 SQIVND (reference sequence). The CDR3 protein is CAGSVTGNAEAFF. The CDR3 DNA is TGTGCCGGTAGTGTGACAGGGAACGCTGAAGCTTTCTTT.

With regard to this clone: Just one base apart from a much larger clone, this may be a read error. This chain uses TRBV27 with TRBJ2-1, with unresolved D. V was shortened by 1 base and J by 0 bases, with 4 bases between the two germline ends. Germline loops: CDR1 MNHEY, CDR2 SMNVEV (reference sequence). CDR3 length: 14 amino acids. CDR3 sequence (DNA): TGTGCCAGCAGTTTATACGGCTCCTACAATGAGCAGTTCTTC. Amino acid sequence: CASSLYGSYNEQFF.

The chain employs TRBV4-1 and TRBJ2-5, with TRBD2 matching 7 bases. The J call may not be correct, given that the DNA end is closer to TRBJ2-7. Germline V gene sequence: CDR1 MGHRA, CDR2 YSYEKL. The CDR3 covers 14 residues. The CDR3 loop is CASSPSGATYEQYF. As DNA, the CDR3 is TGCGCCAGCAGCCCTAGCGGTGCCACCTACGAGCAGTACTTC.